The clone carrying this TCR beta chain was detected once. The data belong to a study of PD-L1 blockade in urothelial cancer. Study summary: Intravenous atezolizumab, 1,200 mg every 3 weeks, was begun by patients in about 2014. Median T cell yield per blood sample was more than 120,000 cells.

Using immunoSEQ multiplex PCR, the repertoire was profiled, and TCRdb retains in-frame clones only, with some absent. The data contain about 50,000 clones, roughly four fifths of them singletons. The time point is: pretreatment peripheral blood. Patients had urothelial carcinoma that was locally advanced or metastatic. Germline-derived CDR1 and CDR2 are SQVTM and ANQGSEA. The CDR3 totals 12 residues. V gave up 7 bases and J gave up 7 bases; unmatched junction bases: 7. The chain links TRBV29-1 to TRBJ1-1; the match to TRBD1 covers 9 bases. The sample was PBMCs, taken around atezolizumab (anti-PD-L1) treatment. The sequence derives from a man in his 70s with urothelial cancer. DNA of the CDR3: TGCAGCGCCCGGACAGGGGTAGGTGAAGCTTTCTTT. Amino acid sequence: CSARTGVGEAFF.